The 22 T cell receptor beta chains listed next were all sequenced from one sample in a study of T cell clonality in common variable immunodeficiency. Profiling relied on immunoSEQ multiplex PCR, and the TCRdb table lists in-frame clones only, not all of them. Listed here are 30,000 to 35,000 clones without any singletons, the top ten holding 4% to 5%. Material for sequencing was peripheral blood mononuclear cells. The receptors originated from a person aged 18 to 69 in good health.

This clone came up many times. Sequencing ends 3 residues short of the CDR3 end; the germline J gene provides the rest. This chain joins TRBV20-1 and TRBJ2-5; 8 bases line up with TRBD2. Germline assignment: CDR1 DFQATT and CDR2 SNEGSKA (reference sequence). The CDR3 is 13 amino acids. CDR3 loop: CSTRGTRLETQYF. The CDR3 DNA, read in part, is TGCAGCACCCGAGGGACTAGGTTAGAGACC.

This clone was observed many times. The DNA ends 3 residues before the CDR3 does, and the rest of the CDR3 is filled in from the germline J gene. This chain joins TRBV5-1 and TRBJ2-2; 7 nucleotides agree with TRBD2. Germline-derived CDR1 and CDR2 are SGHRS and YFSETQ. This CDR3 has 15 residues. The junction had 2 bases not matched to a gene; V was cut back by 0 bases and J by 3 bases. The CDR3 sequence is CASSLAAGDTGELFF. The sequenced CDR3 bases are TGCGCCAGCAGCTTGGCCGCGGGAGACACCGGGGAG.

Many counts were recorded for this clone. The missing CDR3 end, 3 residues past where the read stops, is filled in from the germline J gene. V and J are TRBV6-1 and TRBJ1-1; 8 bases are a match to TRBD1. Trimming cost V 4 bases and J 4 bases; bases outside gene matches: 5. The germline V gene has CDR1 MNHNS and CDR2 SASEGT. The CDR3 length is 14 residues. CDR3 protein: CASSGTGSSTEAFF. The part of the CDR3 DNA that was read is TGTGCCAGCAGTGGGACAGGGTCGAGCACTGAA.

This clone was seen at least ten times. Coverage ceases 3 residues before the CDR3 finishes, and the germline J gene fills in the end. The chain recombines TRBV7-8 with TRBJ2-3, with D unclear. Germline-derived CDR1 and CDR2 are SGHVS and FQNEAQ. This CDR3 is built from 16 residues. Trimming pared 1 base from V and 4 bases from J, leaving 15 bases between. Partial CDR3 DNA: TGTGCCAGCAGCTTAGGTTTAGCTGAGAGATCAGATACG. Protein product: CASSLGLAERSDT. The whole CDR3 protein is CASSLGLAERSDTQYF.

This clone has a handful of counts. The read ends 3 residues early relative to the CDR3; the germline J gene fills the gap. The chain carries TRBV5-1 and TRBJ2-7; 7 nucleotides match TRBD1. Trimming took 2 bases from V and 4 from J; bases not matched to a gene: 6. CDR3 length: 14 amino acids. Germline V lookup: CDR1 SGHRS, CDR2 YFSETQ. The CDR3 is CASSFSGQIYEQYF. CDR3 DNA, as far as it was read: TGCGCCAGCAGCTTTTCGGGACAGATTTACGAG.

Comment on this clone: The read ends 3 residues before the CDR3 terminus; that terminus is restored from the germline J gene. The chain couples TRBV2 to TRBJ2-1; TRBD2 aligns across 8 bases. CDR1 and CDR2 (germline): SNHLY, FYNNEI. The CDR3 loop spans 13 amino acids. V was pared by 5 bases and J by 7 bases, with 4 bases of the junction left unmatched. The CDR3 loop is CASSYASGNEQFF. The covered CDR3 bases are TGTGCCAGCAGTTACGCTAGCGGGAATGAG.

This clone was seen ten or more times. Sequencing ends 3 residues short of the CDR3 end; the germline J gene provides the rest. The chain has TRBV7-9 and TRBJ1-5; D gene uncertain. Trimming took off 2 bases at V and 5 bases at J, with 7 bases between the two ends. The CDR3 runs 13 residues. Germline values: CDR1 SEHNR, CDR2 FQNEAQ (reference sequence). The chain's CDR3 is CASSLRRDQPQHF. The sequenced part of the CDR3 DNA is TGTGCCAGCAGCTTACGAAGGGATCAGCCC.

This clone was detected ten times or more. The CDR3 spells CASSTEGATVNQPQHF. The sequenced part of the CDR3 DNA is TGTGCCAGTAGTACCGAGGGGGCTACGGTCAATCAGCCC. The V gene is TRBV19, the J gene TRBJ1-5; 7 nucleotides line up with TRBD1. The read halts 3 residues ahead of the CDR3 end, with the missing end drawn from the germline J gene. This CDR3 is 16 amino acids long. Per germline, CDR1 LNHDA and CDR2 SQIVND (reference sequence). The trim removed 4 bases at V and 3 bases at J, leaving 9 bases unmatched.

In this sample, this clone turned up a few times. The CDR3 extends 3 residues past the end of the read, so its final part is completed from the germline J gene. The V gene is TRBV11-3, the J gene TRBJ1-1; possibly TRBD1 for D (6 bases). V lost 5 bases to trimming and J lost 1 base, with 11 bases between them. The CDR3 spans 14 residues. The germline V gene encodes CDR1 SGHNT and CDR2 YENEEA. This CDR3 is CASSTDRKNTEAFF. Incomplete CDR3 DNA: TGTGCCAGCAGCACGGACAGAAAGAACACTGAA.

This clone turned up a few times. The read stops 3 residues short of the end of the CDR3; the missing end is completed from the germline J gene. The chain is built from TRBV7-7 and TRBJ1-2; D gene uncertain. The CDR3 is 13 amino acids. The germline CDR1 and CDR2 sequences are SSHAT and FNYEAQ (reference sequence). The CDR3 bases that were read are TGTGCTAGCTCGCTAGCGGGAGGGTACGAC. Translating gives CASSLAGGYD. The full CDR3 reads CASSLAGGYDYTF. The variable domain in full, with the rest retrieved from reference TRBV7-7 and TRBJ1-2, is GAGVSQSPRYKVTKRGQDVTLRCDPISSHATLYWYQQALGQGPEFLTYFNYEAQPDKSGLPSDRFSAERPEGSISTLTIQRTEQRDSAMYRCASSLAGGYDYTFGSGTRLTVV.

This clone showed up many times. The read terminates 3 residues ahead of where the CDR3 ends, so the germline J gene completes it. The V call is TRBV5-6, the J call TRBJ2-3, with 8 bases lining up with TRBD2. From germline, CDR1 is SGHDT and CDR2 YYEEEE. V was clipped by 4 bases and J by 4 bases; unmatched bases: 5. The length of the CDR3 is 14 residues. The CDR3 loop reads CASSLWTSPDTQYF. CDR3 DNA, as far as it was read: TGTGCCAGCAGCCTATGGACTAGCCCAGATACG.

This clone was observed a handful of times. The CDR3 end is not reached by the read, which stops 3 residues before it; the germline J gene fills it in. The chain uses TRBV7-3 and TRBJ2-7; tentative D call: TRBD1 (7 bases). CDR1 is SGHTA and CDR2 is FQGTGA in the germline V gene. Trimming cost V 4 bases and J 0 bases, with 13 bases left between them. This CDR3 is built from 15 residues. The sequenced part of the CDR3 DNA is TGTGCCAGCAGCTACCAGGGGGGTGTCTCCTACGAG. Protein: CASSYQGGVSYE. In full, the CDR3 reads CASSYQGGVSYEQYF.

This clone was found a few times. Read sequence stops 3 residues before the CDR3 end, and the germline J gene provides the missing end. The rearrangement uses TRBV20-1 and TRBJ1-2, with D possibly being TRBD1 (6 bases). Germline CDR1 is DFQATT and CDR2 is SNEGSKA (reference sequence). The V end lost 2 bases, the J end lost 2 bases, and 15 bases lay between the germline ends. The CDR3 loop spans 15 amino acids. CDR3 sequence reads: CSARPTGSSNYGYTF. The sequenced CDR3 bases are TGCAGTGCTAGACCGACAGGCTCCTCCAACTATGGC.

In its sample, this clone was seen many times. The CDR3 goes on 3 residues after the read ends, and that part is filled in from the germline J gene. V and J are TRBV30 and TRBJ2-7; D call uncertain. V lost 2 bases and J lost 1, with 12 bases in between. Germline CDR1 reads GTSNPN; CDR2 reads SVGIG (reference sequence). The CDR3 extends over 14 amino acids. The DNA read from the CDR3 is TGTGCCTGGAGTCGTCCCTCCCGGTCCTACGAG. Translating it yields CAWSRPSRSYE. The whole CDR3 sequence is CAWSRPSRSYEQYF.

This clone was detected many times. The read terminates 3 residues before the CDR3 end, so the remaining end is supplied by the germline J gene. The chain is built from TRBV6-1 and TRBJ1-5, with 7 bases fitting TRBD1. CDR1 and CDR2 (germline): MNHNS, SASEGT. V lost 2 bases, J lost 5 bases, and 3 bases stayed unmatched. This CDR3 has 14 amino acids. The CDR3 region is CASSERGLDQPQHF. Incomplete CDR3 DNA: TGTGCCAGCAGTGAAAGGGGGCTCGATCAGCCC.

In this sample, this clone turned up a few times. The read terminates 3 residues before the CDR3 end, so the remaining end is supplied by the germline J gene. V usage is TRBV2 and J usage is TRBJ1-2; D possibly corresponds to TRBD1 (5 bases). V gave up 7 bases and J gave up 3 bases, with 9 bases separating them. Germline CDR1 is SNHLY and CDR2 is FYNNEI. The CDR3 runs to 12 residues. Here the CDR3 reads CASTQGYYGYTF. The sequenced part of the CDR3 DNA is TGTGCCAGCACCCAGGGATACTATGGC.

For this clone: The sequenced fragment ends 3 residues before the CDR3 boundary, so the rest is inferred from the germline J gene. The J gene is TRBJ2-3, the V gene TRBV7-8; tentative D call: TRBD1 (5 bases). The CDR3 loop spans 14 amino acids. Germline CDR1 SGHVS, CDR2 FQNEAQ. CDR3 DNA (partial): TGTGCCAGCAGCCTCAAGGGGTACCAAGAGACG. This gives the protein CASSLKGYQET. The complete CDR3 protein is CASSLKGYQETQYF. The full variable domain, in which reference TRBV7-8 and TRBJ2-3 provide the parts outside the CDR3, is GAGVSQSPRYKVAKRGQDVALRCDPISGHVSLFWYQQALGQGPEFLTYFQNEAQLDKSGLPSDRFFAERPEGSVSTLKIQRTQQEDSAVYLCASSLKGYQETQYFGPGTRLTVL.

This clone has at least ten counts. The read terminates 3 residues before the CDR3 end, so the remaining end is supplied by the germline J gene. The chain is built from TRBV7-2 and TRBJ2-3; D call uncertain. Between the trimmed V and J ends, which lost 5 bases and 0 bases, there was a span of 9 bases. The germline V gene encodes CDR1 SGHTA and CDR2 FQGNSA. The CDR3 extends over 14 amino acids. The CDR3 bases that were read are TGTGCCAGCAGCCGCCGTACTAGCACAGATACG. Its translation is CASSRRTSTDT. The CDR3, in full, reads CASSRRTSTDTQYF.

This clone has ten or more counts. CDR3 protein: CASRTTGHEQFF. The sequenced part of the CDR3 DNA is TGTGCCAGCAGGACTACCGGCCATGAG. The rearrangement links TRBV28 to TRBJ2-1, with D maybe TRBD2 (5 bases). The CDR3 end is not reached by the read, which stops 3 residues before it; the germline J gene fills it in. The germline CDR1 and CDR2 sequences are MDHEN and SYDVKM. Trimming stripped 6 bases from V and 8 bases from J, with 11 bases between. CDR3 size: 12 residues.

The sample holds a few counts of this clone. The read ends 3 residues shy of where the CDR3 ends; the end is completed using the germline J gene. The chain uses TRBV6-4 and TRBJ2-3; TRBD2 aligns across 11 bases. In germline, CDR1 is MRHNA, CDR2 SNTAGT. The ends lost 2 bases at V and 6 bases at J; junction bases unmatched: 4. The CDR3 runs 15 residues. CDR3 DNA (partial): TGTGCCAGCAGTGACGGACTAGCGGGCGGCGATACG. Protein product: CASSDGLAGGDT. The whole CDR3 protein reads CASSDGLAGGDTQYF.

This clone was seen many times. The DNA read from the CDR3 is TGCGCCAGCAGCCCGGTGCCGAACACTGAA. Its protein product is CASSPVPNTE. The CDR3 reads in full as CASSPVPNTEAFF. The rearrangement uses TRBV5-1 and TRBJ1-1, with D uncertain. The read gets to within 3 residues of the CDR3 end, and the germline J gene fills in the rest. The V gene's germline CDR1 is SGHRS and CDR2 YFSETQ. The V and J ends lost 4 bases and 1 base respectively, with 8 bases between them. The CDR3 runs 13 residues.

In regard to this clone: The read is 3 residues too short to cover the CDR3 end, so that end is filled in from the germline J gene. The chain carries TRBV2 and TRBJ2-7; TRBD2 matches 7 bases. This CDR3 is 18 amino acids long. The V and J ends lost 0 bases and 2 bases, in that order; junction bases with no gene match: 13. Germline lookup yields CDR1 SNHLY and CDR2 FYNNEI. The CDR3 spells CASSEALVVSGIPYEQYF. The sequenced part of the CDR3 DNA is TGTGCCAGCAGTGAAGCGCTCGTCGTCAGCGGGATACCCTACGAG.